The 20 T cell receptor beta chains below come from one sample, sequenced in a study of graft-versus-host responses after intestinal transplantation. The assay was immunoSEQ multiplex PCR, and TCRdb's table has in-frame clones only and misses some. The sample holds about 120,000 clones, roughly 95% seen once. Antigen specificity for these receptors is unknown. This specimen consisted of unstimulated CD8+ T cells sorted from spleen or lymph node cells, obtained before intestinal transplant. The receptors shown here come from a human donor who received an intestinal transplant.

This chain uses TRBV28 with TRBJ2-7, with 10 bases that match TRBD2. Germline V gene data show CDR1 as MDHEN and CDR2 as SYDVKM. The CDR3 consists of 16 residues. V lost 10 bases and J lost 0; bases outside the gene matches: 12. The CDR3 DNA is TGTGCCACCTACCCGAACCGACTAGCGGGCTCCTACGAGCAGTACTTC. Protein sequence: CATYPNRLAGSYEQYF.

This chain joins TRBV27 and TRBJ2-1, with D maybe TRBD1 (6 bases). In germline, CDR1 is MNHEY, CDR2 SMNVEV (reference sequence). Trimming cost V 5 bases and J 10 bases, with 12 bases left between them. The CDR3 is 12 residues long. The CDR3 DNA follows: TGTGCCAGCAGTCTGGACCAGGGGGAGCAGTTCTTC. It translates to CASSLDQGEQFF.

CDR3 nucleotides: TGCGCCAGCAGCCAGGATGGACAGGGAGGGGACGAGCAGTACTTC. Its translation: CASSQDGQGGDEQYF. The genes are TRBV4-3 and TRBJ2-7; TRBD1 is a possible D gene (8 bases). The germline CDR1 and CDR2 sequences are LGHNA and YSLEER. Between the trimmed V and J ends, which lost 3 bases and 5 bases, there was a span of 17 bases. The CDR3 covers 15 residues.

This chain connects TRBV5-4 to TRBJ2-2; D possibly uses TRBD1 or TRBD2 (6 bases each). V was shortened by 2 bases and J by 1 base, with 18 bases between the two germline ends. CDR1 SGHNT and CDR2 YYREEE come from the germline V gene (reference sequence). This CDR3 is 18 amino acids long. CDR3 bases: TGTGCCAGCAGCTTTGACAGGAGGGGAAATGGGAACACCGGGGAGCTGTTTTTT. This translates into CASSFDRRGNGNTGELFF. Variable domain in full (rest from reference TRBV5-4 and TRBJ2-2): ETGVTQSPTHLIKTRGQQVTLRCSSQSGHNTVSWYQQALGQGPQFIFQYYREEENGRGNFPPRFSGLQFPNYSSELNVNALELDDSALYLCASSFDRRGNGNTGELFFGEGSRLTVL.

The chain links TRBV6-1 to TRBJ1-2; no reliable D call. V was shortened by 5 bases and J by 6 bases, with 10 bases between the two germline ends. The CDR3 has 12 residues. Germline V CDR1 and CDR2: MNHNS, SASEGT. The CDR3 nucleotides read TGTGCCAGCAGTCTCGGCGGTGATGGCTACACCTTC. Encoded protein: CASSLGGDGYTF.

V and J are TRBV2 and TRBJ2-1; 8 bases are shared with TRBD2. V lost 8 bases and J lost 0; bases outside the gene matches: 6. Germline V gene sequence: CDR1 SNHLY, CDR2 FYNNEI. This CDR3 has 15 residues. CDR3 sequence (DNA): TGTGCCAGCCCGTTAGCGGGGAGCTCCTACAATGAGCAGTTCTTC. Translation: CASPLAGSSYNEQFF.

V usage is TRBV2 and J usage is TRBJ2-7; D remains unclear. Germline V CDR1 and CDR2: SNHLY, FYNNEI. V was trimmed by 2 bases and J by 2 bases, leaving 7 bases between them. The CDR3 is 13 residues long. The CDR3 DNA is TGTGCCAGCAGTGAAATAGGGACCTACGAGCAGTACTTC. Amino acids: CASSEIGTYEQYF.

This chain uses TRBV19 with TRBJ1-1; 10 bases fit TRBD1. Germline V gene lookup returns CDR1 LNHDA and CDR2 SQIVND (reference sequence). V gave up 10 bases and J gave up 2 bases; unmatched junction bases: 4. CDR3 length: 13 residues. CDR3 nucleotides: TGTGCCACCGGACAGGGGGACAACACTGAAGCTTTCTTT. Translated: CATGQGDNTEAFF. Full variable domain (remainder filled in from reference TRBV19 and TRBJ1-1): DGGITQSPKYLFRKEGQNVTLSCEQNLNHDAMYWYRQDPGQGLRLIYYSQIVNDFQKGDIAEGYSVSREKKESFPLTVTSAQKNPTAFYLCATGQGDNTEAFFGQGTRLTVV.

The chain employs TRBV6-8 and TRBJ1-1; TRBD1 agrees at 7 bases. The CDR3 covers 14 residues. V shed 5 bases, J shed 0 bases, and the junction held 3 bases outside the gene matches. Germline V gives CDR1 MNHGY, CDR2 SAAAGT. CDR3 nucleotide sequence: TGTGCCAGCAGTCCACAGGGGATGAACACTGAAGCTTTCTTT. Its protein is CASSPQGMNTEAFF.

This clone was counted a single time. The rearrangement uses TRBV5-1 and TRBJ2-7, with unresolved D. V shed 4 bases and J shed 0 bases, with 11 bases lying between them. The CDR3 length is 14 residues. CDR1 and CDR2 (germline): SGHRS, YFSETQ. The CDR3 DNA reads as TGCGCCAGCAGCCCCCGAGAACCCTCCTACGAGCAGTACTTC. Its protein is CASSPREPSYEQYF.

V and J are TRBV5-1 and TRBJ2-1, with 14 positions matching TRBD2. The trim removed 5 bases at V and 7 bases at J, leaving 5 bases unmatched. CDR3 length: 15 residues. Looked up from germline, CDR1 is SGHRS and CDR2 is YFSETQ. CDR3: CASRPGTSGRNEQFF. The CDR3 DNA reads TGCGCCAGCAGACCCGGGACTAGCGGGAGAAATGAGCAGTTCTTC.

The chain joins TRBV7-6 to TRBJ2-1; 7 bases match TRBD2. CDR3 length: 16 residues. Per germline, CDR1 SGHVS and CDR2 FNYEAQ. Trimming at V came to 4 bases and at J to 5 bases, leaving 11 bases not matched to a gene. The CDR3 coding sequence is TGTGCCAGCAGCTCTCCCCCAGCGGGGCCCGACAATGAGCAGTTCTTC. Translation: CASSSPPAGPDNEQFF.

In regard to this clone: Other DNA sequences from this sample encode an identical CDR3 as well. The V and J genes are TRBV6-5 and TRBJ2-1, with D possibly being TRBD1 or TRBD2 (5 bases each). Trimming pared 6 bases from V and 7 bases from J, leaving 10 bases between. Germline V lookup: CDR1 MNHEY, CDR2 SVGAGI. The CDR3 loop spans 12 amino acids. Here the CDR3 DNA reads TGTGCCAGCAGCCTGGGGGATAATGAGCAGTTCTTC. Translated: CASSLGDNEQFF.

The chain is built from TRBV5-1 and TRBJ1-1; 9 bases match TRBD1. The CDR3 is made up of 14 amino acids. CDR1 and CDR2 from the germline V gene are SGHRS and YFSETQ. Germline trimming cut 6 bases from V and 4 bases from J; bases unmatched to any gene: 7. CDR3 amino acids: CASKIGQGSTEAFF. The CDR3 nucleotides are TGCGCCAGCAAAATAGGACAGGGGAGCACTGAAGCTTTCTTT.

A remark on this clone: A read error may account for a junction end that differs from germline. This rearrangement joins TRBV5-1 to TRBJ2-1; the match to TRBD1 covers 10 bases. CDR1 and CDR2 from the germline V gene are SGHRS and YFSETQ. This CDR3 spans 15 amino acids. The CDR3 nucleotides are TGCGCCAGCACCTTGACAGGGGGCACCTACAATGAGCAGTTCTTC. It codes for CASTLTGGTYNEQFF.

V and J are TRBV28 and TRBJ2-1, with D perhaps TRBD2 (6 bases). The CDR3 consists of 15 residues. Germline values: CDR1 MDHEN, CDR2 SYDVKM. V lost 7 bases, J lost 4 bases, and 17 bases lay in between. The CDR3 spells CASTLGGPRYNEQFF. CDR3 in DNA: TGTGCCAGCACCCTGGGGGGTCCCAGGTACAATGAGCAGTTCTTC.

The CDR3 reads CASRITGTGGYEQYF. The CDR3 nucleotides read TGTGCCAGCAGGATAACCGGGACAGGGGGCTACGAGCAGTACTTC. The rearrangement links TRBV28 to TRBJ2-7; TRBD1 agrees at 11 bases. Looked up from germline, CDR1 is MDHEN and CDR2 is SYDVKM. This CDR3 contains 15 residues. With 6 bases clipped from V and 3 bases from J, the junction kept 7 bases outside the gene matches.

The J gene is TRBJ1-2, the V gene TRBV4-1; no clear D gene. The V gene's germline CDR1 is MGHRA and CDR2 YSYEKL. V shed 0 bases and J shed 6 bases, with 17 bases lying between them. This CDR3 spans 16 amino acids. The CDR3 sequence: CASSQEKTPQGDGYTF. The DNA for the CDR3 is TGCGCCAGCAGCCAAGAGAAGACGCCGCAAGGTGATGGCTACACCTTC.

The V gene is TRBV28, the J gene TRBJ1-1, with D unclear. The V end lost 3 bases, the J end lost 0 bases, and 5 bases lay between the germline ends. Germline-derived CDR1 and CDR2 are MDHEN and SYDVKM. CDR3 length: 13 amino acids. The CDR3, as DNA: TGTGCCAGCAGTTTCAACGTGAACACTGAAGCTTTCTTT. Protein sequence: CASSFNVNTEAFF.

The chain recombines TRBV4-1 with TRBJ2-5; possibly TRBD2 for D (6 bases). The CDR3 runs to 16 residues. V lost 0 bases, J lost 11 bases, and 22 bases lay in between. Germline values: CDR1 MGHRA, CDR2 YSYEKL. Here the CDR3 reads CASSQEHPGQPREQYF. The CDR3 coding sequence is TGCGCCAGCAGCCAAGAACACCCCGGGCAACCTCGGGAGCAGTACTTC.